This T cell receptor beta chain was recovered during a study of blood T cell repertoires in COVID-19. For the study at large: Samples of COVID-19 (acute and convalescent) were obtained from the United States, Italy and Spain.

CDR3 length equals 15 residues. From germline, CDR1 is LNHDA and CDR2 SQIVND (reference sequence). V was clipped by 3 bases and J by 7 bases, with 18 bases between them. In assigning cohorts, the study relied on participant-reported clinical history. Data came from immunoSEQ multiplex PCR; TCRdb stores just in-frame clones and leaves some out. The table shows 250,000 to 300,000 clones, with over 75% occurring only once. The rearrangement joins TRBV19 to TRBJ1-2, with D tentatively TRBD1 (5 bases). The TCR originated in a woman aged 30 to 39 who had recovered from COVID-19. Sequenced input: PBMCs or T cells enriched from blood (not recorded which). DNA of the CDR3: TGTGCCAGTAGTATTGTATCTTCGGGGGGATCTGGCTACACCTTC. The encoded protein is CASSIVSSGGSGYTF.